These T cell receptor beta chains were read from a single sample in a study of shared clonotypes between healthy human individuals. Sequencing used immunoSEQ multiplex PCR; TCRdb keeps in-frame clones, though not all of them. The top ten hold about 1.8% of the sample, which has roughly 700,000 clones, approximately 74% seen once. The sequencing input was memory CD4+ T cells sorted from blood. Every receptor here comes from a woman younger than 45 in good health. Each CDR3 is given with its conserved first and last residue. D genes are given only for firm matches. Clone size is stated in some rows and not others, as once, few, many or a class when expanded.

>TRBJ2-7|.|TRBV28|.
TGTGCCAGCAGGTTACCGGGACAAATCCACGAGCAGTACTTC
CASRLPGQIHEQYF
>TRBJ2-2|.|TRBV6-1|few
TGTGCCAGCAGCACAAATGGGGGTCCCACCGGGGAGCTGTTTTTT
CASSTNGGPTGELFF
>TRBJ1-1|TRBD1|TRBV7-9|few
TGTGCCAGCAGCCCACGACAGGGTGGGGACACTGAAGCTTTCTTT
CASSPRQGGDTEAFF
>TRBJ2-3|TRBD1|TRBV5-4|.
TGTGCCAGCAGCCACCCGGGACAGTACACAGATACGCAGTATTTT
CASSHPGQYTDTQYF
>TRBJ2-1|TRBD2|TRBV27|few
TGTGCCAGCAGTCCCCCTAGCGGGAGAGGCTCCTACAATGAGCAGTTCTTC
CASSPPSGRGSYNEQFF
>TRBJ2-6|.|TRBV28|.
TGTGCCAGCAGTCTGGCAGGGGAAGGGGCCAACGTCCTGACTTTC
CASSLAGEGANVLTF
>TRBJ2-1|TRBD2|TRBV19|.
TGTGCCAGTAGTGGGACTAGCGGCGATGAGCAGTTCTTC
CASSGTSGDEQFF
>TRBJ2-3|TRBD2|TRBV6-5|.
TGTGCCAGCAGTTCCCATAGCGGGAGGCAGGGAGATACGCAGTATTTT
CASSSHSGRQGDTQYF
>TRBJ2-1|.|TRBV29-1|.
TGCAGCGTTGAACCTCAGGTCTCCTACAATGAGCAGTTCTTC
CSVEPQVSYNEQFF
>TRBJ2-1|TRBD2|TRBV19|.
TGTGCCAGTAGACTTAGCGGGAGTGTCAATGAGCAGTTCTTC
CASRLSGSVNEQFF
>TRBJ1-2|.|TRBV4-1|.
TGCGCCAGCAGCCCGATTGGGTTGAGGGGATCTAACTATGGCTACACCTTC
CASSPIGLRGSNYGYTF
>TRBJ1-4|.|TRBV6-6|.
TGTGCCAGCAGTTACAATGGTAATGAAAAACTGTTTTTT
CASSYNGNEKLFF
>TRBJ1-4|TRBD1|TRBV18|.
TGTGCCAGCTCACCCGTCCCGGGACAGGGGGAAAAACTGTTTTTT
CASSPVPGQGEKLFF
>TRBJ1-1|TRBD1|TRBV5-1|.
TGCGCCAGCAGCTTGGGACAGGGTGACCCTATGAACACTGAAGCTTTCTTT
CASSLGQGDPMNTEAFF
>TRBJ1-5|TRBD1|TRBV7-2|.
TGTGCCAGCAGCTTAGTGGGCGGGACAGTTGGCCAGCCCCAGCATTTT
CASSLVGGTVGQPQHF
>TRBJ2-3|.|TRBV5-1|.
TGCGCCAGCAGCTTGGGGACAGAGGGGGATACGCAGTATTTT
CASSLGTEGDTQYF
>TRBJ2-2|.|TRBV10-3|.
TGTGCCATCAGGGGCACCGGGGAGCTGTTTTTT
CAIRGTGELFF
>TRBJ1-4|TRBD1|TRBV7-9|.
TGTGCCAGCAGCTTACGAAGACAGGGACGGGAAAAACTGTTTTTT
CASSLRRQGREKLFF
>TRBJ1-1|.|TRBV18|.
TGTGCCAGCTCACCCCAGCAAGGGGCGAAGAACACTGAAGCTTTCTTT
CASSPQQGAKNTEAFF
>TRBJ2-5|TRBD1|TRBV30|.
TGTGCCTCGACAGGGGGAGAGACCCAGTACTTC
CASTGGETQYF
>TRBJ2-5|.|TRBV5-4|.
TGTGCCAGCAGCTTCCGTCTAGGCACCCAAGAGACCCAGTACTTC
CASSFRLGTQETQYF
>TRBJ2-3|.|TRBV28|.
TGTGCCAGCAGTTCAGTGACAGATACGCAGTATTTT
CASSSVTDTQYF
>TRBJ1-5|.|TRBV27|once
TGTGCCAGCAGTCCGGGGAGAGTGAGAGGGCAGCCCCAGCATTTT
CASSPGRVRGQPQHF
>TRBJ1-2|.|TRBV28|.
TGTGCCAGCAGTTTAGGGGTGGACTATGGCTACACCTTC
CASSLGVDYGYTF
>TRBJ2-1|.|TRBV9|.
TGTGCCAGCAGCGTAGGTCAGGGGCTGGGAAATGAGCAGTTCTTC
CASSVGQGLGNEQFF
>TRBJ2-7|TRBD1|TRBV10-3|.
TGTGCCATCAGCGCAGGGGGCCTGGGGGAGCAGTACTTC
CAISAGGLGEQYF
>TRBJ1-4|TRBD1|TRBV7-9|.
TGTGCCAGCACCACAACAGGGGATAGTGAAAAACTGTTTTTT
CASTTTGDSEKLFF
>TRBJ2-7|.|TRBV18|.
TGTGCCAGCTCACCACCAGCCTCCTACGAGCAGTACTTC
CASSPPASYEQYF
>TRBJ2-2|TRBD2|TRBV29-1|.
TGCAGCGTGGGAACGGGAGGGAGCGGCGGGGAGCTGTTTTTT
CSVGTGGSGGELFF
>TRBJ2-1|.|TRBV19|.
TGTGCCAGTGCCCCGACAGACTCCTACAATGAGCAGTTCTTC
CASAPTDSYNEQFF
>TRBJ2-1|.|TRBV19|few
TGTGCCAGTAGTACTAGCGTCAATGAGCAGTTCTTC
CASSTSVNEQFF
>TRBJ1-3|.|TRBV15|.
TGTGCCACCAGCAGAGCCAGGGGCTCTGGAAACACCATATATTTT
CATSRARGSGNTIYF
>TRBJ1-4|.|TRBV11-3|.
TGTGCCAGCAGCTACGGGTTGGGGTTTGAAAAACTGTTTTTT
CASSYGLGFEKLFF
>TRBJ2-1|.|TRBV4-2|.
TGTGCCAGCAGCCAAGCATGGAGCTCCTACAATGAGCAGTTCTTC
CASSQAWSSYNEQFF
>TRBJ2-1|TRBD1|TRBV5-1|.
TGCGCCAGCAACCGGGACAGGGGGCTCGGTGAGCAGTTCTTC
CASNRDRGLGEQFF
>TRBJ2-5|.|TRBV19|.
TGTGCCAGTAGTATAGGAGGGGTCTGGGCAGAGACCCAGTACTTC
CASSIGGVWAETQYF
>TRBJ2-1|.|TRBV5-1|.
TGCGCCAGCAGCCTGGAAGGGGGCTACAATGAGCAGTTCTTC
CASSLEGGYNEQFF
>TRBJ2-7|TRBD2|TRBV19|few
TGTGCCAGTAGTATTGGGACTAGCTATGAGCAGTACTTC
CASSIGTSYEQYF
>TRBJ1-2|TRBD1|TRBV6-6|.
TGTGCCAGCAGCCCTGGAGGGGGCGCCCACTATGGCTACACCTTC
CASSPGGGAHYGYTF
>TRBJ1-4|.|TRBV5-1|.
TGCGCCAGCAGCTTGGGGACAGTTCCTAATGAAAAACTGTTTTTT
CASSLGTVPNEKLFF
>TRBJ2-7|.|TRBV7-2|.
TGTGCCAGCAGCCCCATGGGCACCTCCTACGAGCAGTACTTC
CASSPMGTSYEQYF
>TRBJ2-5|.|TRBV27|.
TGTGCCAGCAGACCCGGTCATTTACCCAGCCATCAGTACTTC
CASRPGHLPSHQYF